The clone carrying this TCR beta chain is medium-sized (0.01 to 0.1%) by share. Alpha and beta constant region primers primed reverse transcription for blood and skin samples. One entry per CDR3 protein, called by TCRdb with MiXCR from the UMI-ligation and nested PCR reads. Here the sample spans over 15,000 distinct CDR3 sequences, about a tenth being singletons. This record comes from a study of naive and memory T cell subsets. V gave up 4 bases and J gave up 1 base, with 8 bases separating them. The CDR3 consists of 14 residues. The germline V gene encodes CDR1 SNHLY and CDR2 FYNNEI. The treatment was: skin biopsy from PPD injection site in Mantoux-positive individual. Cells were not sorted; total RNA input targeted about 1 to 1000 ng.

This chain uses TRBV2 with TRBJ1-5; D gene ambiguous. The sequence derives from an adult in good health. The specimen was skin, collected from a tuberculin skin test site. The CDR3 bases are TGTGCCAGCAGTGTAGCAGAGAGCAATCAGCCCCAGCATTTT. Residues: CASSVAESNQPQHF.